Below are 25 T cell receptor beta chains sequenced from a single sample in a study of shared clonotypes between healthy human individuals. Data came from immunoSEQ multiplex PCR; TCRdb stores just in-frame clones and leaves some out. The data hold hundreds of thousands of clones, with roughly 77% observed a single time. Sample: PBMCs. These receptors were obtained from a woman aged 40 to 50 in good health. Some clones in this sample may be carry-over from other donors' samples.

This chain uses TRBV5-1 with TRBJ1-1; maybe TRBD1 (5 bases). V was cut by 3 bases and J by 0 bases, with 6 bases left in between. The V gene's germline CDR1 is SGHRS and CDR2 YFSETQ. The CDR3 has 13 amino acids. The CDR3 DNA reads TGCGCCAGCAGCTCGACAGTGAACACTGAAGCTTTCTTT. Its protein product is CASSSTVNTEAFF. Using reference TRBV5-1 and TRBJ1-1 for the parts outside the CDR3, the full variable domain is KAGVTQTPRYLIKTRGQQVTLSCSPISGHRSVSWYQQTPGQGLQFLFEYFSETQRNKGNFPGRFSGRQFSNSRSEMNVSTLELGDSALYLCASSSTVNTEAFFGQGTRLTVV.

This clone occurred once. The CDR3 is CASSLGRAETQYF. The CDR3 region has the DNA TGTGCCAGCAGCTTAGGCAGGGCCGAGACCCAGTACTTC. V and J are TRBV7-7 and TRBJ2-5, with D possibly matching TRBD1 (5 bases). This CDR3 comprises 13 residues. The germline V and J ends were trimmed by 1 base and 5 bases, with 8 bases remaining between them. The V gene's germline CDR1 is SSHAT and CDR2 FNYEAQ (reference sequence).

The table lists this clone with a few counts. The CDR3 nucleotides read TGTGCCAGTAGTATCCGTGCGGGAGGGCCCACCGGGGAGCTGTTTTTT. Translating it yields CASSIRAGGPTGELFF. This chain links TRBV19 with TRBJ2-2, with 9 positions matching TRBD2. V shed 3 bases, J shed 4 bases, and the junction held 6 bases outside the gene matches. Germline CDR1 and CDR2: LNHDA and SQIVND (reference sequence). This CDR3 contains 16 residues.

This clone was picked up a small number of times. The rearrangement links TRBV7-2 to TRBJ2-7; D may be TRBD1 (5 bases). The CDR3 loop spans 15 amino acids. Germline CDR1 and CDR2: SGHTA and FQGNSA. V gave up 5 bases and J gave up 7 bases, with 21 bases separating them. The CDR3 DNA reads as TGTGCCAGCAGCCCTCAGCCAGGGTCCCTAGGAGAGCAGTACTTC. This codes for CASSPQPGSLGEQYF. Variable domain in full (rest from reference TRBV7-2 and TRBJ2-7): GAGVSQSPSNKVTEKGKDVELRCDPISGHTALYWYRQSLGQGLEFLIYFQGNSAPDKSGLPSDRFSAERTGGSVSTLTIQRTQQEDSAVYLCASSPQPGSLGEQYFGPGTRLTVT.

V and J are TRBV28 and TRBJ2-7; weak D call: TRBD1 (6 bases). Per the germline V gene, CDR1 is MDHEN and CDR2 is SYDVKM. The ends were cut back, 6 bases at V and 3 bases at J, with 15 bases in the middle. The CDR3 loop spans 14 amino acids. The CDR3 bases are TGTGCCAGCAGGCCGACAGGTATATTCTACGAGCAGTACTTC. It yields the protein CASRPTGIFYEQYF. Supplemented by reference TRBV28 and TRBJ2-7, the full variable domain reads DVKVTQSSRYLVKRTGEKVFLECVQDMDHENMFWYRQDPGLGLRLIYFSYDVKMKEKGDIPEGYSVSREKKERFSLILESASTNQTSMYLCASRPTGIFYEQYFGPGTRLTVT.

The rearrangement links TRBV6-5 to TRBJ2-5; D ambiguous. This CDR3 has 13 residues. Between the trimmed V and J ends, which lost 6 bases and 1 base, there was a span of 9 bases. CDR1 and CDR2 from the germline V gene are MNHEY and SVGAGI. In nucleotides, the CDR3 is TGTGCCAGCAGCCAACCACCCCAAGAGACCCAGTACTTC. Its protein is CASSQPPQETQYF.

This chain joins TRBV14 and TRBJ2-3, with 11 bases lining up with TRBD2. CDR3 length: 17 residues. Trimming at V came to 1 base and at J to 1 base, leaving 4 bases not matched to a gene. Germline assignment: CDR1 SGHDN and CDR2 FVKESK. The CDR3 coding sequence is TGTGCCAGCAGCCAAGGACTAGCGGGGTATGGCACAGATACGCAGTATTTT. Encoded protein: CASSQGLAGYGTDTQYF. Drawing the rest from reference TRBV14 and TRBJ2-3, the complete variable domain is EAGVTQFPSHSVIEKGQTVTLRCDPISGHDNLYWYRRVMGKEIKFLLHFVKESKQDESGMPNNRFLAERTGGTYSTLKVQPAELEDSGVYFCASSQGLAGYGTDTQYFGPGTRLTVL.

The genes are TRBV21-1 and TRBJ2-5; the table calls TRBD1, which could not be checked here. TRBV21-1 is a documented pseudogene. The length of the CDR3 is 14 residues. CDR3: CASRGWQAQETQYF. CDR3 bases: TGTGCCAGCAGAGGTTGGCAGGCACAAGAGACCCAGTACTTC.

This chain joins TRBV18 and TRBJ2-6; no definite D call. The ends were cut back, 3 bases at V and 0 bases at J, with 15 bases in the middle. The CDR3 extends over 18 amino acids. Germline V CDR1 and CDR2: KGHSH, LQKENI. The CDR3 here is CASSPRVQQSSGANVLTF. DNA for the CDR3: TGTGCCAGCTCACCCCGGGTACAACAGAGCTCTGGGGCCAACGTCCTGACTTTC.

This rearrangement joins TRBV21-1 to TRBJ2-3; the tabulated D call, TRBD2, remains unverified against the DNA. TRBV21-1 is flagged as a pseudogene. The CDR3 spans 10 residues. The CDR3 DNA is TGTGCCAAGACTTACGAGGCGCAGTATTTT. It codes for CAKTYEAQYF.

The V and J genes are TRBV27 and TRBJ1-5; D not resolved. Germline V gene data show CDR1 as MNHEY and CDR2 as SMNVEV (reference sequence). The V end lost 6 bases, the J end lost 0 bases, and 15 bases lay between the germline ends. The CDR3 has 16 amino acids. CDR3 nucleotides: TGTGCCAGCAGCACGCGGAGTACCTATAGCAATCAGCCCCAGCATTTT. The encoded protein is CASSTRSTYSNQPQHF.

The V and J genes are TRBV13 and TRBJ1-1; D not resolved. Trimming cost V 2 bases and J 4 bases, with 5 bases left between them. There are 12 residues in the CDR3. The germline V gene has CDR1 PRHDT and CDR2 FYEKMQ (reference sequence). CDR3 in amino acids: CASSLWSTEAFF. In DNA, the CDR3 is TGTGCCAGCAGCTTATGGAGCACTGAAGCTTTCTTT.

The chain links TRBV13 to TRBJ2-7, with D perhaps matching TRBD1 (5 bases). The V end was cut by 2 bases, the J end by 5 bases, with 10 bases between. Germline values: CDR1 PRHDT, CDR2 FYEKMQ (reference sequence). The CDR3 is 13 residues long. In DNA, the CDR3 is TGTGCCAGCAGCTTATCCTCCAGGGACGAGCAGTACTTC. As protein: CASSLSSRDEQYF.

The rearrangement links TRBV27 to TRBJ1-2; D not certain. Germline lookup yields CDR1 MNHEY and CDR2 SMNVEV (reference sequence). Trimming removed 2 bases from V and 0 bases from J, with 4 bases in between. The CDR3 sequence is 13 residues long. This CDR3 reads CASSLATNYGYTF. The CDR3, as DNA: TGTGCCAGCAGTTTAGCAACTAACTATGGCTACACCTTC.

This chain uses TRBV30 with TRBJ1-5; tentative D call: TRBD1 (6 bases). There are 14 residues in the CDR3. The V and J ends lost 0 bases and 11 bases respectively, with 17 bases between them. From germline, CDR1 is GTSNPN and CDR2 SVGIG (reference sequence). Written as DNA, the CDR3 is TGTGCCTGGAGTGTACCGGGGGGCCTTCTGGCCCAGCATTTT. Translated: CAWSVPGGLLAQHF.

This sequence joins TRBV27 and TRBJ2-2; weak D call: TRBD2 (5 bases). CDR3 length equals 13 residues. Germline V CDR1 and CDR2: MNHEY, SMNVEV (reference sequence). The V gene lost 6 bases and the J gene lost 3 bases, with 8 bases spanning the gap. CDR3 sequence reads: CASRAVDTGELFF. The CDR3 bases are TGTGCCAGCAGAGCGGTAGACACCGGGGAGCTGTTTTTT.

This clone was counted once. The V gene is TRBV19, the J gene TRBJ2-7; D possibly corresponds to TRBD2 (7 bases). The CDR3 spans 14 residues. V was shortened by 5 bases and J by 0 bases, with 11 bases between the two germline ends. CDR1 is LNHDA and CDR2 is SQIVND in the germline V gene (reference sequence). The CDR3 sequence is CASSRGASSYEQYF. The CDR3 DNA reads TGTGCCAGTAGTCGGGGGGCGAGCTCCTACGAGCAGTACTTC.

The rearrangement uses TRBV11-1 and TRBJ2-5; 8 bases fit TRBD1. With 5 bases clipped from V and 5 bases from J, the junction kept 16 bases outside the gene matches. The CDR3 spans 17 residues. CDR1 is SGHAT, CDR2 FQDESV, per germline (reference sequence). This CDR3 is CASSDRKRTGMRETQYF. The CDR3 DNA sequence: TGTGCCAGCAGCGACCGAAAGAGGACAGGGATGCGGGAGACCCAGTACTTC.

V is TRBV7-3 and J is TRBJ1-1; D is unclear. CDR3 size: 15 residues. The germline gives CDR1 SGHTA, CDR2 FQGTGA. Trimming took 1 base from V and 1 from J, leaving 10 bases between them. Here the CDR3 reads CASSLIGVPNTEAFF. The DNA for the CDR3 is TGTGCCAGCAGCTTAATCGGCGTCCCGAACACTGAAGCTTTCTTT.

The chain links TRBV5-6 to TRBJ2-7; D might be TRBD2 (5 bases). Germline V gene data show CDR1 as SGHDT and CDR2 as YYEEEE. The CDR3 has 14 residues. Deletions cut 5 bases from V and 2 bases from J, with 14 bases between. CDR3 coding DNA: TGTGCCAGCAGTACCAGACTACCTACCTACGAGCAGTACTTC. This sequence encodes CASSTRLPTYEQYF.

This sequence joins TRBV6-4 and TRBJ2-5; D may be TRBD1 or TRBD2 (5 bases each). This CDR3 contains 12 residues. Germline CDR1 and CDR2: MRHNA and SNTAGT. Trimming left V 7 bases short and J 9 bases short, with 15 bases between. CDR3 residues: CASTWGEGAQYF. In nucleotides, the CDR3 is TGTGCCAGCACCTGGGGAGAAGGGGCCCAGTACTTC.

This chain links TRBV18 with TRBJ2-1; D perhaps matches TRBD2 (5 bases). This CDR3 spans 14 amino acids. The V end was cut by 2 bases, the J end by 7 bases, with 12 bases between. CDR1 is KGHSH, CDR2 LQKENI, per germline. CDR3 coding DNA: TGTGCCAGCTCACCAGATTGGGAGATTAATGAGCAGTTCTTC. It specifies CASSPDWEINEQFF.

This chain joins TRBV30 and TRBJ1-6; the match to TRBD1 covers 7 bases. Germline V gene sequence: CDR1 GTSNPN, CDR2 SVGIG (reference sequence). This CDR3 is 17 amino acids long. Germline trimming cut 0 bases from V and 5 bases from J; bases unmatched to any gene: 10. CDR3 nucleotides: TGTGCCTGGAGTGTACCCCATGGGACAGCTGATAATTCACCCCTCCACTTT. Its translation: CAWSVPHGTADNSPLHF.

V and J are TRBV7-3 and TRBJ2-1, with TRBD2 identical over 10 bases. Germline V gene lookup returns CDR1 SGHTA and CDR2 FQGTGA. The CDR3 has 15 amino acids. Trimming took 5 bases from V and 8 from J; bases not matched to a gene: 9. The CDR3 loop reads CASSPSSGSLDEQFF. CDR3 DNA sequence: TGTGCCAGCAGCCCGTCTAGCGGGAGTCTCGATGAGCAGTTCTTC.

V gene TRBV7-9 combines with J gene TRBJ1-4; 7 bases match TRBD1. The CDR3 is made up of 16 amino acids. Germline values: CDR1 SEHNR, CDR2 FQNEAQ (reference sequence). Trimming at V came to 5 bases and at J to 0 bases, leaving 6 bases not matched to a gene. DNA for the CDR3: TGTGCCAGCAGCCGACGGGACAGCCCAACTAATGAAAAACTGTTTTTT. Translated, it gives CASSRRDSPTNEKLFF.